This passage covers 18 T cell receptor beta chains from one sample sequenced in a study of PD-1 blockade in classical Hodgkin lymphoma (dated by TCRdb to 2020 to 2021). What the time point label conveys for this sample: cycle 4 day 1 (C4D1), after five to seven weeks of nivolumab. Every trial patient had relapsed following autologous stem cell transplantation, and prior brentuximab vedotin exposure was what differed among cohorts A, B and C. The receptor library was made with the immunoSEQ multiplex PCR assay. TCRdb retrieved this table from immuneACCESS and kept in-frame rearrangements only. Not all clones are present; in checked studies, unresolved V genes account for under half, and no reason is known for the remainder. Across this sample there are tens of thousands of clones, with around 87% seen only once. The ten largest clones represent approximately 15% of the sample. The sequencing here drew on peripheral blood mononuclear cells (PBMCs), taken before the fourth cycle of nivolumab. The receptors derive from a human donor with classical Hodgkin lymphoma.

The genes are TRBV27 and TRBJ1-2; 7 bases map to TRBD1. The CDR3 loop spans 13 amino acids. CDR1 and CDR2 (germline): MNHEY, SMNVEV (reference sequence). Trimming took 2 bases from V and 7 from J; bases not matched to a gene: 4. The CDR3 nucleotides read TGTGCCAGCAGTTTACAGGGGGAGGGTGGCTACACCTTC. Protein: CASSLQGEGGYTF.

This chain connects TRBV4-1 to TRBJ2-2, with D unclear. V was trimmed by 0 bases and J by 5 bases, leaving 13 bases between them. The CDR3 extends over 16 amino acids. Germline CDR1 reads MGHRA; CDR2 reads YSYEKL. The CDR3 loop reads CASSQEGRSRTGELFF. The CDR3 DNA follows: TGCGCCAGCAGCCAAGAGGGCAGGTCAAGGACCGGGGAGCTGTTTTTT.

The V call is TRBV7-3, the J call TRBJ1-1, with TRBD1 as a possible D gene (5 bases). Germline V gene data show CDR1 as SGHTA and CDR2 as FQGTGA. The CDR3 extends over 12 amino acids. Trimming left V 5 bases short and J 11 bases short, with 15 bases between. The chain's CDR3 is CASSAGGREAFF. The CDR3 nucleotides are TGTGCCAGCAGCGCCGGGGGACGGGAGGCTTTCTTT.

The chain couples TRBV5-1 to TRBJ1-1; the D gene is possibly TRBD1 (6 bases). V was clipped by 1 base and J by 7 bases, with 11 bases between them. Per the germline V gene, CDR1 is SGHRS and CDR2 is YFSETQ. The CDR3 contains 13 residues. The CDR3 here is CASSLQGLGEAFF. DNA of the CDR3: TGCGCCAGCAGCTTGCAGGGGTTAGGTGAAGCTTTCTTT.

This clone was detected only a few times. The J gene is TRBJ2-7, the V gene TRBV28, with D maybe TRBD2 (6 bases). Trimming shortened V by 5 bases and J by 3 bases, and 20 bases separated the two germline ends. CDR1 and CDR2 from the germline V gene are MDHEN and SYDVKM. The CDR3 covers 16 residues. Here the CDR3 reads CASSPSGAGGDYEQYF. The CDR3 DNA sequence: TGTGCCAGCAGTCCATCAGGAGCGGGTGGTGACTACGAGCAGTACTTC.

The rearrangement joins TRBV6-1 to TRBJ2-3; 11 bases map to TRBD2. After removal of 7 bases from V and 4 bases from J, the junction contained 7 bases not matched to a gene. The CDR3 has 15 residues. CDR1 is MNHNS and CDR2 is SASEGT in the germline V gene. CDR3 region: CASNLAGGPADTQYF. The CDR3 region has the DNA TGTGCCAGCAACTTAGCGGGAGGGCCGGCAGATACGCAGTATTTT.

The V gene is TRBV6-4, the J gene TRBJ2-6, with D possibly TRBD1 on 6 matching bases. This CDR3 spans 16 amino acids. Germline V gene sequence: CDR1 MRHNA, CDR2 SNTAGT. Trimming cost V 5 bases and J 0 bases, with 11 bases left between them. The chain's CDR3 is CASSRDTRSGANVLTF. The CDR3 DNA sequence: TGTGCCAGCAGTAGGGACACCCGCTCTGGGGCCAACGTCCTGACTTTC.

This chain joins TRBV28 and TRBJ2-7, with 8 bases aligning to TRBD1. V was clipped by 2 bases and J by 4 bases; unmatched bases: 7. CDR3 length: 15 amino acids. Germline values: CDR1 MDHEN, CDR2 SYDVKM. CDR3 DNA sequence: TGTGCCAGCAGTTTAACGTCCCGGGACAGGTACGAGCAGTACTTC. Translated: CASSLTSRDRYEQYF. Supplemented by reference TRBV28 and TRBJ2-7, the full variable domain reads DVKVTQSSRYLVKRTGEKVFLECVQDMDHENMFWYRQDPGLGLRLIYFSYDVKMKEKGDIPEGYSVSREKKERFSLILESASTNQTSMYLCASSLTSRDRYEQYFGPGTRLTVT.

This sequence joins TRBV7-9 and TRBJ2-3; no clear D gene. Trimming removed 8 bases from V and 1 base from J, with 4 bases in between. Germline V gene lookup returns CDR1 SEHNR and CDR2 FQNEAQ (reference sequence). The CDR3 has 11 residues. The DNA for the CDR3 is TGTGCCAGCTTAGGCACAGATACGCAGTATTTT. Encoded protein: CASLGTDTQYF.

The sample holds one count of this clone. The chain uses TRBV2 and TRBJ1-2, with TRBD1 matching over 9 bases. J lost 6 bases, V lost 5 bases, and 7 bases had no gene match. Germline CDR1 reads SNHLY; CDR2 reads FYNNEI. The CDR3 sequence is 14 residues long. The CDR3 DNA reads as TGTGCCAGCAGTTGGACAGGGGCAGTGGATGGCTACACCTTC. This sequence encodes CASSWTGAVDGYTF.

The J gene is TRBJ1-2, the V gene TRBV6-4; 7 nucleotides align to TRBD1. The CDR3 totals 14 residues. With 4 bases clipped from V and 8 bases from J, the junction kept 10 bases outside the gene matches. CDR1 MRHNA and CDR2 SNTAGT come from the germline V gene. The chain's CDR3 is CASSASDRVGGYTF. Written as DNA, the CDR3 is TGTGCCAGCAGTGCCTCCGACAGGGTCGGCGGCTACACCTTC.

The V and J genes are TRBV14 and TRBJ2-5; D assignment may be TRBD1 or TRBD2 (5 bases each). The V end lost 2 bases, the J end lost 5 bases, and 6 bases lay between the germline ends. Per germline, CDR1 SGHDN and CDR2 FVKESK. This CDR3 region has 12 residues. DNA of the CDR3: TGTGCCAGCAGCCAATGGGGGGAGACCCAGTACTTC. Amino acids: CASSQWGETQYF.

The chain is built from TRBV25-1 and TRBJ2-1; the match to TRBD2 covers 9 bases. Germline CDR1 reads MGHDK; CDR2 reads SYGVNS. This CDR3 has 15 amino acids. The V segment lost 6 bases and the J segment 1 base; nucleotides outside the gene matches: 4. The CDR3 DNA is TGTGCCAGCAGCGTTCTAGCGGGGTCCTACAATGAGCAGTTCTTC. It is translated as CASSVLAGSYNEQFF.

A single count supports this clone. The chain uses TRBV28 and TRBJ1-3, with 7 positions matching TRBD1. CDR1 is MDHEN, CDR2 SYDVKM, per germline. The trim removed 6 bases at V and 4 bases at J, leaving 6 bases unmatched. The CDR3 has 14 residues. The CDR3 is CASSDRVKGNTIYF. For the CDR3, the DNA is TGTGCCAGCAGCGACAGGGTTAAAGGAAACACCATATATTTT.

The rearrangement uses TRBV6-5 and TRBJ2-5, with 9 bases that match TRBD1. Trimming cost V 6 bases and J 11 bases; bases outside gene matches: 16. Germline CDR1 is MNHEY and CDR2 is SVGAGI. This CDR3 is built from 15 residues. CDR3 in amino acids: CASSHRTGAGLEQYF. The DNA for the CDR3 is TGTGCCAGCAGCCATCGGACAGGGGCTGGTCTAGAGCAGTACTTC.

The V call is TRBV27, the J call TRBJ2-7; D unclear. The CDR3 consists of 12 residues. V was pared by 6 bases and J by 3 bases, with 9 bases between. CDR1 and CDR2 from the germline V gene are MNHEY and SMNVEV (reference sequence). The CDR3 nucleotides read TGTGCCAGCAGCCATAGAGGCTACGAGCAGTACTTC. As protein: CASSHRGYEQYF.

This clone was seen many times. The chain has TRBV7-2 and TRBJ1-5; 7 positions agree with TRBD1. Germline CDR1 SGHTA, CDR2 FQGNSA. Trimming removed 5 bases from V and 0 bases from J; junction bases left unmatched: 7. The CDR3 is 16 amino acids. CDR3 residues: CASSLRGQDSNQPQHF. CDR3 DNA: TGTGCCAGCAGCCTCCGTGGACAGGATAGCAATCAGCCCCAGCATTTT.

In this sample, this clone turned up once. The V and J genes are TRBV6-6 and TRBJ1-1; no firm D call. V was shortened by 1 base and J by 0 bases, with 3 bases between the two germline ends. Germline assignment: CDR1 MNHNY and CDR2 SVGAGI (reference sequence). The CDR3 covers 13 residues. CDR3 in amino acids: CASSYWVNTEAFF. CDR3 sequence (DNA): TGTGCCAGCAGTTACTGGGTGAACACTGAAGCTTTCTTT.